This note documents a single T cell receptor (beta chain) sequence. The sample belongs to a study of blood T cell repertoires in COVID-19. Sequencing was performed with immunoSEQ multiplex PCR; in TCRdb, only in-frame clones are kept and a portion is missing. The sample has some 160,000 clones, more than 70% seen once; the top ten hold approximately 3%. Trimming pared 2 bases from V and 5 bases from J, leaving 12 bases between. The CDR3 is 14 amino acids. Germline V gives CDR1 LGHNT, CDR2 FRNRAP. The sample comprised peripheral blood. This clonotype originated in a man in his sixties with acute or convalescent COVID-19. The rearrangement uses TRBV12-5 and TRBJ1-1, with D maybe TRBD1 (6 bases). The CDR3 protein is CASGLTGKTTEAFF. The CDR3 region has the DNA TGTGCTAGTGGTTTGACAGGGAAGACTACTGAAGCTTTCTTT.